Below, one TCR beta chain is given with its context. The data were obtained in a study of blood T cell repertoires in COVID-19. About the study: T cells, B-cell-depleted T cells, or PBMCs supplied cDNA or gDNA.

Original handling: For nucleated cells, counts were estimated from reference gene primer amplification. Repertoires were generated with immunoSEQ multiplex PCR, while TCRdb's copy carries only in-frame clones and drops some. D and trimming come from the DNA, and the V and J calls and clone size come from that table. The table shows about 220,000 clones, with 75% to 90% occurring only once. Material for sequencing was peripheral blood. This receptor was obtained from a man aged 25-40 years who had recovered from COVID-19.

The CDR3 here is CASSKGLAGAHCLGMYEQYF. As DNA, the CDR3 is TGTGCCAGCAGCAAAGGGCTAGCGGGGGCACACTGCTTGGGGATGTACGAGCAGTACTTC. The chain is built from TRBV21-1 and TRBJ2-7; the table's D call TRBD2 went unverified against the DNA. TRBV21-1 is noted as a pseudogene. The CDR3 consists of 20 residues.